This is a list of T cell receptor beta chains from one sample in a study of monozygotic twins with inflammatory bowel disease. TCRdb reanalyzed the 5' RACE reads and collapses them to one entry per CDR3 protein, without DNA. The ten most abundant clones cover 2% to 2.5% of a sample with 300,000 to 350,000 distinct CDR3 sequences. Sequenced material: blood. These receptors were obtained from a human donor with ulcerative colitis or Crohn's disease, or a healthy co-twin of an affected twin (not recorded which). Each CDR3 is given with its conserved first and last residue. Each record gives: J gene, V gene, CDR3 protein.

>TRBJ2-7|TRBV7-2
CASSLGGTGGTYEQYF
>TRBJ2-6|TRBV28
CASSFQRTSGANVLTF
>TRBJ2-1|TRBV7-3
CASSLGEPYNEQFF
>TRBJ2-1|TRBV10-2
CASIKNTGQRNEQFF
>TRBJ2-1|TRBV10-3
CAIRPRLYNEQFF
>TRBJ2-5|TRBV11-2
CASSFFERGEETQYF
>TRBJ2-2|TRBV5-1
CASSPGSGELFF
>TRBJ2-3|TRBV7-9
CASSLEPGLHTDTQYF
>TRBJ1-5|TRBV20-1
CSARTEGDQPQHF
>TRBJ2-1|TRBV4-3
CASSQDTASGGGTYNEQFF
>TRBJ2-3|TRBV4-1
CASSLAGASTDTQYF
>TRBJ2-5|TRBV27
CASAPQNRGFETQYF
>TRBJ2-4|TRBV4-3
CASSQVWQGARNIQYF
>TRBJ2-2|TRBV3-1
CASAWGASGLHTGELFF
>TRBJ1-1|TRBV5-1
CASSSLGGGRHEAFF
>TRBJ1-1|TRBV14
CASSLRGRGPYRPEAFF
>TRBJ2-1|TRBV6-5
CASSYGDEQFF
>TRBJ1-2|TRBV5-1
CASRGQGAEGYTF
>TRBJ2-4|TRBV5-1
CASSLTRLAGATNIQYF
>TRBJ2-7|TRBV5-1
CASSFRAPGQGKYEQYF
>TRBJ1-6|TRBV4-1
CASSQELRTAGRVNNSPLHF
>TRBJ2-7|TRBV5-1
CASSSEGMVYEQYF
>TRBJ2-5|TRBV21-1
CASSKGEREGQETQYF
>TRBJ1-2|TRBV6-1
CASSDLGSNYGYTF
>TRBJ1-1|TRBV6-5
CASRYMGQLNTEAFF
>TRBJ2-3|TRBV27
CASSRLKTSGRAVDTQYF
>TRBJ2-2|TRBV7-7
CASSLERAGELFF
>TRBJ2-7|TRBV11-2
CASSLALAGPSYEQYF
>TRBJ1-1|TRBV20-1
CSARGWLKTEAFF
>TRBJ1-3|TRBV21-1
CASTPTGGRDTIYF
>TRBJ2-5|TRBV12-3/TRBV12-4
CACSSRYEGQSTHYF
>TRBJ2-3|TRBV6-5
CASSYSRDRSLDTQYF
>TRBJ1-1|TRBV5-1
CASRRGQSNTEAFF
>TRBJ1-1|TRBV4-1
CASSQVQTQVNTEAFF
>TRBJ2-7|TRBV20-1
CSARGTSVSYEQYF
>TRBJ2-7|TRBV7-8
CASSSSVTDTYEQYF
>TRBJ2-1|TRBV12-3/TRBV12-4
CASSLGGLYNEQFF
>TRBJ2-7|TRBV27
CASSFTPGRGRYEQYF
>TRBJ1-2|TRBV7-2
CASSLDPVYYGYTF
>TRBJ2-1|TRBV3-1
CASSSWTSGGHEQFF
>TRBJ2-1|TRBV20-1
CSARSVDYNEQFF
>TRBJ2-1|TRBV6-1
CASSDTGLAVYNEQFF
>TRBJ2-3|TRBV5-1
CASSAGTGTARTDTQYF
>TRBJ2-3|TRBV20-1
CSARDRVAGTDTQYF
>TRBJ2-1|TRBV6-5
CASSYSGYSEQFF
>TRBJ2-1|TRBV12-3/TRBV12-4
CASSYGTSGFNEQFF